This TCR beta chain was sequenced in a study of tumor-infiltrating lymphocytes in localized non-small cell lung cancer. On the study more broadly: Patients included smokers and never-smokers with various histologies, some sampled after neoadjuvant chemotherapy. Overall study findings and caveats: No T-cell fraction difference was seen between IM1 and IM2 tumors. TCR sequencing covered a subset of patients with enough tissue.

A word on this clone: As yet, its antigen is unknown.

Assay used: immunoSEQ multiplex PCR; TCRdb lists only in-frame clones, some missing. The sample records some 9,200 clones, 81% being singletons. Germline-derived CDR1 and CDR2 are SGHRS and YFSETQ. The CDR3 length is 20 residues. V lost 0 bases, J lost 8 bases, and 30 bases lay in between. The source material was uninvolved lung tissue not adjacent to the tumor. The sequence came from a human donor with non-small cell lung cancer. The rearrangement joins TRBV5-1 to TRBJ1-5, with a weak D call TRBD1 (6 bases). The CDR3 DNA is TGCGCCAGCAGCTTGGGTGGTCGTCGTCCGTGGGGGCCCAGCTCGGAGCCCCAGCATTTT. It codes for CASSLGGRRPWGPSSEPQHF.